These 32 T cell receptor beta chains came from one sample sequenced in a study of cytomegalovirus exposure and HLA in healthy donors. Here immunoSEQ multiplex PCR was the method, and the copy in TCRdb shows in-frame clones only, minus some. The sample holds around 190,000 clones; more than 70% are singletons and the top ten take more than 1.1%. The sequencing input was PBMCs. The receptors were gathered from a woman younger than 35 in good health and CMV-seronegative.

J is TRBJ1-2 and V is TRBV18; D remains ambiguous. The germline gives CDR1 KGHSH, CDR2 LQKENI. There are 17 residues in the CDR3. V gave up 1 base and J gave up 4 bases, with 19 bases separating them. The CDR3 loop is CASSPQRALATSYGYTF. The CDR3 bases are TGTGCCAGCTCACCACAGAGGGCCTTAGCGACGAGCTATGGCTACACCTTC.

The chain recombines TRBV11-2 with TRBJ2-4; maybe TRBD2 (6 bases). Germline V gene data show CDR1 as SGHAT and CDR2 as FQNNGV. CDR3 length equals 15 residues. V dropped 2 bases and J dropped 7 bases, with 15 bases sitting between them. CDR3 in amino acids: CASSLFRSGENIQYF. The CDR3 DNA sequence: TGTGCCAGCAGCTTATTTCGCTCGGGGGAGAACATTCAGTACTTC.

The chain joins TRBV15 to TRBJ2-1, with D perhaps TRBD2 (5 bases). Trimming removed 8 bases from V and 8 bases from J, with 22 bases in between. Germline-derived CDR1 and CDR2 are LNHNV and YYDKDF (reference sequence). This CDR3 contains 15 residues. The CDR3 nucleotides read TGTGCCACCGCAATTGATTTGAGAGGGTACGATGAGCAGTTCTTC. Translating it yields CATAIDLRGYDEQFF. The complete variable domain, with remaining parts taken from reference TRBV15 and TRBJ2-1, reads DAMVIQNPRYQVTQFGKPVTLSCSQTLNHNVMYWYQQKSSQAPKLLFHYYDKDFNNEADTPDNFQSRRPNTSFCFLDIRSPGLGDTAMYLCATAIDLRGYDEQFFGPGTRLTVL.

A single count supports this clone. The chain employs TRBV5-1 and TRBJ1-2; 11 bases match TRBD1. The CDR3 is 15 residues long. In germline, CDR1 is SGHRS, CDR2 YFSETQ. Trimming cost V 3 bases and J 6 bases; bases outside gene matches: 7. In DNA form, the CDR3 reads TGCGCCAGCAGCTATGTGGACAGGGGGCCTCATGGCTACACCTTC. It specifies CASSYVDRGPHGYTF.

The genes are TRBV11-3 and TRBJ2-3, with 9 bases lining up with TRBD2. Germline CDR1 SGHNT, CDR2 YENEEA. With 4 bases clipped from V and 4 bases from J, the junction kept 3 bases outside the gene matches. This CDR3 spans 14 amino acids. CDR3 nucleotides: TGTGCCAGCAGCTACGCGGGAGGGCCAGATACGCAGTATTTT. Its protein is CASSYAGGPDTQYF.

This chain's CDR3 is CASRTTGNTEAFF. The CDR3, as DNA: TGTGCCAGCAGGACGACGGGGAACACTGAAGCTTTCTTT. This chain links TRBV7-2 with TRBJ1-1; D remains ambiguous. Germline V CDR1 and CDR2: SGHTA, FQGNSA. V was cut by 6 bases and J by 1 base, with 9 bases left in between. The CDR3 length is 13 residues.

The V and J genes are TRBV5-4 and TRBJ2-3; possibly TRBD1 for D (5 bases). The V gene lost 5 bases and the J gene lost 4 bases, with 14 bases spanning the gap. Germline assignment: CDR1 SGHNT and CDR2 YYREEE (reference sequence). The CDR3 loop spans 14 amino acids. CDR3 protein: CASSPTTDSDTQYF. The CDR3 DNA reads as TGTGCCAGCAGTCCGACGACAGACTCAGATACGCAGTATTTT.

This clone was counted between two and nine times. This chain connects TRBV19 to TRBJ2-1, with D tentatively TRBD2 (5 bases). This CDR3 has 17 amino acids. Deletions cut 4 bases from V and 5 bases from J, with 21 bases between. Germline CDR1 and CDR2: LNHDA and SQIVND (reference sequence). In DNA, the CDR3 is TGTGCCAGTAGTACGGTGCCTAGCCTTAGTGCAGACAATGAGCAGTTCTTC. It specifies CASSTVPSLSADNEQFF.

In DNA form, the CDR3 reads TGTGCCAGCAGTTCCCGGACAGGGGTTAACTATGGCTACACCTTC. It is translated as CASSSRTGVNYGYTF. The chain carries TRBV27 and TRBJ1-2, with TRBD1 identical over 9 bases. Losses at the gene ends were 4 bases for V and 1 base for J; bases not matched to a gene: 4. This CDR3 region has 15 residues. CDR1 MNHEY and CDR2 SMNVEV come from the germline V gene (reference sequence).

This clone was detected only a few times. Given the absence of the conserved phenylalanine or tryptophan at the CDR3 end, a read error is likely. It is unclear where the CDR3 begins or ends on the DNA, so no DNA is shown, and the CDR3 is as TCRdb lists it. The V gene is TRBV5-1, the J gene TRBJ1-1; the table calls TRBD1, which could not be checked here. Termini included, the CDR3 measures 12 amino acids. Germline assignment: CDR1 SGHRS and CDR2 YFSETQ. CDR3 in amino acids: CASSLTGTDSEL.

This clone has just a few counts. The rearrangement joins TRBV2 to TRBJ1-6; no firm D call. Per the germline V gene, CDR1 is SNHLY and CDR2 is FYNNEI. This CDR3 region has 15 residues. V was cut by 2 bases and J by 7 bases, with 12 bases left in between. The CDR3 region has the DNA TGTGCCAGCAGTGAAACTGGACTGGCGAATTCACCCCTCCACTTT. Amino acid sequence: CASSETGLANSPLHF.

This chain joins TRBV7-9 and TRBJ2-7; 7 bases are a match to TRBD2. The germline V gene has CDR1 SEHNR and CDR2 FQNEAQ (reference sequence). V dropped 4 bases and J dropped 6; count of bases not matched to a gene: 6. The CDR3 is 13 amino acids. CDR3 bases: TGTGCCAGCAGCTCCCCGGGGGGATCCGAGCAGTACTTC. Translation: CASSSPGGSEQYF.

V usage is TRBV19 and J usage is TRBJ2-3, with TRBD2 identical over 11 bases. Per the germline V gene, CDR1 is LNHDA and CDR2 is SQIVND (reference sequence). V was clipped by 3 bases and J by 1 base; unmatched bases: 3. This CDR3 is built from 16 residues. In nucleotides, the CDR3 is TGTGCCAGTAGTATGGAACTAGCGGGAGGCACAGATACGCAGTATTTT. Its protein is CASSMELAGGTDTQYF.

The chain has TRBV4-2 and TRBJ1-1; D might be TRBD1 (5 bases). The CDR3 is 16 residues long. The germline V and J ends were trimmed by 1 base and 3 bases, with 15 bases remaining between them. Per germline, CDR1 LGHNA and CDR2 YNFKEQ. CDR3 DNA sequence: TGTGCCAGCAGCCAAGCCCGGCGGGGGGAGGACACTGAAGCTTTCTTT. This encodes CASSQARRGEDTEAFF.

This chain uses TRBV9 with TRBJ1-2; a weak D match, TRBD1 (5 bases). CDR1 is SGDLS and CDR2 is YYNGEE in the germline V gene. The V and J ends lost 2 bases and 4 bases respectively, with 15 bases between them. The CDR3 runs 15 residues. DNA of the CDR3: TGTGCCAGCAGCGTTTTATCGACAGCAACCTATGGCTACACCTTC. Its protein is CASSVLSTATYGYTF.

The rearrangement uses TRBV15 and TRBJ2-2; the D gene is possibly TRBD1 (5 bases). There are 15 residues in the CDR3. Germline CDR1 is LNHNV and CDR2 is YYDKDF (reference sequence). The ends were cut back, 4 bases at V and 7 bases at J, with 16 bases in the middle. The CDR3 sequence: CATSTRVGVIGELFF. CDR3 coding DNA: TGTGCCACCAGCACCCGTGTAGGGGTCATCGGGGAGCTGTTTTTT.

This clone was seen only a few times. V usage is TRBV4-2 and J usage is TRBJ2-7; 9 bases map to TRBD1. Germline V gene lookup returns CDR1 LGHNA and CDR2 YNFKEQ. V lost 3 bases and J lost 6; bases outside the gene matches: 12. The CDR3 is 16 residues long. The CDR3 sequence: CASSHEDGTGQAEQYF. As DNA, the CDR3 is TGTGCCAGCAGCCATGAGGACGGGACAGGGCAGGCCGAGCAGTACTTC.

V is TRBV7-3 and J is TRBJ2-1, with TRBD2 matching over 15 bases. Germline CDR1 and CDR2: SGHTA and FQGTGA. J was trimmed by 2 bases and V by 4 bases; bases with no gene match: 6. CDR3 length: 18 residues. The CDR3 sequence: CASSSGLAGGLAYNEQFF. The DNA for the CDR3 is TGTGCCAGCAGCTCAGGACTAGCGGGGGGGCTTGCCTACAATGAGCAGTTCTTC.

This chain joins TRBV19 and TRBJ2-3; TRBD2 aligns across 12 bases. The CDR3 covers 16 residues. The germline V gene has CDR1 LNHDA and CDR2 SQIVND (reference sequence). Unmatched junction bases numbered 10, after V lost 6 bases and J lost 6 bases. For the CDR3, the DNA is TGTGCCAGTAGGAAACTAGCGGGGGGACCTTTTGATACGCAGTATTTT. This codes for CASRKLAGGPFDTQYF.

The V and J genes are TRBV7-8 and TRBJ2-5, with 7 bases matching TRBD2. J lost 7 bases, V lost 0 bases, and 8 bases had no gene match. This CDR3 comprises 15 residues. Germline loops: CDR1 SGHVS, CDR2 FQNEAQ. The CDR3 DNA sequence: TGTGCCAGCAGCTTAGCCCTCCTAGCGGACGCGACCCAGTACTTC. It is translated as CASSLALLADATQYF.

The chain carries TRBV5-4 and TRBJ2-5; 11 nucleotides line up with TRBD2. Germline values: CDR1 SGHNT, CDR2 YYREEE (reference sequence). With 2 bases clipped from V and 5 bases from J, the junction kept 11 bases outside the gene matches. The CDR3 consists of 17 residues. The CDR3 nucleotides read TGTGCCAGCAGCTTACCGTTAGCGGGAGGGCGCCAGGAGACCCAGTACTTC. Translation gives CASSLPLAGGRQETQYF.

The CDR3 protein is CASSYYQLAALYNEQFF. The CDR3 DNA reads TGTGCCAGCAGCTATTATCAACTAGCGGCCTTATACAATGAGCAGTTCTTC. This sequence joins TRBV11-2 and TRBJ2-1; 8 nucleotides line up with TRBD2. This CDR3 region has 17 residues. J lost 4 bases, V lost 4 bases, and 12 bases had no gene match. CDR1 is SGHAT and CDR2 is FQNNGV in the germline V gene. Filled out from reference TRBV11-2 and TRBJ2-1, the complete variable domain reads EAGVAQSPRYKIIEKRQSVAFWCNPISGHATLYWYQQILGQGPKLLIQFQNNGVVDDSQLPKDRFSAERLKGVDSTLKIQPAKLEDSAVYLCASSYYQLAALYNEQFFGPGTRLTVL.

This clone was seen many times. The rearrangement joins TRBV4-1 to TRBJ1-1; no clear D. Between the trimmed V and J ends, which lost 2 bases and 0 bases, there was a span of 13 bases. Germline V gives CDR1 MGHRA, CDR2 YSYEKL. This CDR3 contains 16 residues. CDR3 amino acids: CASSQLRRALNTEAFF. CDR3 bases: TGCGCCAGCAGCCAACTCCGGAGAGCCCTGAACACTGAAGCTTTCTTT.

The gene calls are TRBV5-1 and TRBJ2-3; 7 bases line up with TRBD1. The CDR3 covers 15 residues. The V and J ends lost 4 bases and 2 bases, in that order; junction bases with no gene match: 7. Germline loops: CDR1 SGHRS, CDR2 YFSETQ. The CDR3 DNA is TGCGCCAGCAGCCCTGGGGACAGACTCACAGATACGCAGTATTTT. Its protein is CASSPGDRLTDTQYF. The variable domain in full, completed from reference TRBV5-1 and TRBJ2-3, reads KAGVTQTPRYLIKTRGQQVTLSCSPISGHRSVSWYQQTPGQGLQFLFEYFSETQRNKGNFPGRFSGRQFSNSRSEMNVSTLELGDSALYLCASSPGDRLTDTQYFGPGTRLTVL.

CDR3 bases: TGTGCCAGCAGCTTAGAGGCGGGGGCAGGGGTTTTCTTT. Translated: CASSLEAGAGVFF. This rearrangement joins TRBV7-7 to TRBJ1-1; tentative D call: TRBD1 (6 bases). Looked up from germline, CDR1 is SSHAT and CDR2 is FNYEAQ (reference sequence). The CDR3 spans 13 residues. V was pared by 1 base and J by 13 bases, with 16 bases between.

The V gene is TRBV19, the J gene TRBJ1-2; TRBD1 agrees at 8 bases. The ends lost 3 bases at V and 5 bases at J; junction bases unmatched: 2. CDR1 and CDR2 from the germline V gene are LNHDA and SQIVND (reference sequence). The CDR3 is made up of 13 amino acids. The CDR3 bases are TGTGCCAGTAGTATGACAGGGGTTTATGGCTACACCTTC. Encoded protein: CASSMTGVYGYTF.

This clone was observed once. The J gene is TRBJ1-2, the V gene TRBV4-1, with TRBD1 as a possible D gene (6 bases). V lost 4 bases, J lost 3 bases, and 21 bases lay in between. Germline V gene data show CDR1 as MGHRA and CDR2 as YSYEKL. This CDR3 is built from 17 residues. CDR3 sequence reads: CASSPNYISTGDYGYTF. CDR3 in DNA: TGCGCCAGCAGCCCGAATTACATATCGACAGGAGACTATGGCTACACCTTC.

This chain connects TRBV7-8 to TRBJ1-1; D perhaps matches TRBD1 (6 bases). V was clipped by 2 bases and J by 5 bases, with 12 bases between them. CDR3 size: 14 residues. Per germline, CDR1 SGHVS and CDR2 FQNEAQ. DNA of the CDR3: TGTGCCAGCAGCTTACAGGGGTACGGTACTGAAGCTTTCTTT. Its translation: CASSLQGYGTEAFF. Complete variable domain (other parts from reference TRBV7-8 and TRBJ1-1): GAGVSQSPRYKVAKRGQDVALRCDPISGHVSLFWYQQALGQGPEFLTYFQNEAQLDKSGLPSDRFFAERPEGSVSTLKIQRTQQEDSAVYLCASSLQGYGTEAFFGQGTRLTVV.

The gene calls are TRBV7-7 and TRBJ2-3; 14 bases agree with TRBD2. The CDR3 spans 16 residues. CDR1 SSHAT and CDR2 FNYEAQ come from the germline V gene (reference sequence). Germline trimming cut 3 bases from V and 6 bases from J; bases unmatched to any gene: 5. The CDR3 protein is CASSFGLAGGSDTQYF. The CDR3 DNA is TGTGCCAGCAGCTTCGGACTAGCGGGGGGCTCGGATACGCAGTATTTT.

The rearrangement uses TRBV6-1 and TRBJ2-7; 7 bases fit TRBD2. CDR1 and CDR2 (germline): MNHNS, SASEGT. V shed 10 bases and J 5 bases; nucleotides not matched to a gene: 11. The CDR3 consists of 13 residues. The CDR3 DNA is TGTGCCATTCGCTTCGGGGGAGGGGACGAGCAGTACTTC. It encodes CAIRFGGGDEQYF.

The chain has TRBV4-1 and TRBJ2-2; 7 nucleotides agree with TRBD2. Germline lookup yields CDR1 MGHRA and CDR2 YSYEKL. The CDR3 contains 15 residues. The V segment lost 0 bases and the J segment 5 bases; nucleotides outside the gene matches: 3. This CDR3 reads CASSQDGRATGELFF. The DNA of the CDR3 is TGCGCCAGCAGCCAAGATGGGAGGGCTACCGGGGAGCTGTTTTTT.

CDR3 sequence (DNA): TGTGCCAGCAGTTCCGACAGCCCCTACGAGCAGTACTTC. This codes for CASSSDSPYEQYF. The genes are TRBV6-5 and TRBJ2-7, with D perhaps matching TRBD1 (5 bases). V was clipped by 4 bases and J by 2 bases, with 9 bases between them. The CDR3 consists of 13 residues. Germline CDR1 and CDR2: MNHEY and SVGAGI.